What follows are 5 T cell receptor beta chains derived from one specimen sequenced in a study of T cell responses to AZD1222 COVID-19 vaccine. The protocol was immunoSEQ multiplex PCR, while the TCRdb copy is restricted to in-frame clones and leaves out a portion. This table holds around 160,000 clones, around 90% found once. The input for sequencing was peripheral blood, taken on day 0 of AZD1222 vaccination. The receptor set was obtained from an adult in good health.

This clone has just one count. CDR3 coding DNA: TGTGCCAGCAGGGGAGAAAATTTTAACACCGGGGAGCTGTTTTTT. Its translation: CASRGENFNTGELFF. The rearrangement uses TRBV7-9 and TRBJ2-2, with D possibly being TRBD2 (5 bases). This CDR3 spans 15 amino acids. V was clipped by 6 bases and J by 2 bases, with 13 bases between them. The V gene's germline CDR1 is SEHNR and CDR2 FQNEAQ (reference sequence).

This chain uses TRBV19 with TRBJ1-1; no firm D call. V was shortened by 4 bases and J by 0 bases, with 15 bases between the two germline ends. This CDR3 comprises 16 residues. The germline V gene encodes CDR1 LNHDA and CDR2 SQIVND (reference sequence). In DNA, the CDR3 is TGTGCCAGTAGTAGGAGGGCAGCCAGTATGAACACTGAAGCTTTCTTT. Protein product: CASSRRAASMNTEAFF. The whole variable domain, filled in from reference TRBV19 and TRBJ1-1, reads DGGITQSPKYLFRKEGQNVTLSCEQNLNHDAMYWYRQDPGQGLRLIYYSQIVNDFQKGDIAEGYSVSREKKESFPLTVTSAQKNPTAFYLCASSRRAASMNTEAFFGQGTRLTVV.

The chain joins TRBV10-3 to TRBJ1-3; 8 bases agree with TRBD1. The CDR3 extends over 13 amino acids. Germline V gene sequence: CDR1 ENHRY, CDR2 SYGVKD. Trimming at V came to 10 bases and at J to 0 bases, leaving 2 bases not matched to a gene. CDR3 loop: CATTGGSGNTIYF. The CDR3 coding sequence is TGTGCCACCACAGGGGGCTCTGGAAACACCATATATTTT.

At least ten counts were recorded for this clone. This chain links TRBV27 with TRBJ2-7; 7 nucleotides agree with TRBD2. CDR1 is MNHEY and CDR2 is SMNVEV in the germline V gene (reference sequence). J lost 5 bases, V lost 5 bases, and 21 bases had no gene match. The CDR3 spans 18 residues. The CDR3 loop is CASSARTSLGAGLHEQYF. The CDR3 DNA reads TGTGCCAGCAGTGCCCGGACTTCCTTAGGAGCGGGGCTCCACGAGCAGTACTTC.

CDR3 sequence (DNA): TGTGCCAGCTCACCAGGGCCAGCCTCGGAGCAGTTCTTC. Protein sequence: CASSPGPASEQFF. V is TRBV18 and J is TRBJ2-1; the D is unclear. The CDR3 loop spans 13 amino acids. The V end lost 2 bases, the J end lost 10 bases, and 12 bases lay between the germline ends. The germline gives CDR1 KGHSH, CDR2 LQKENI.